Below, 24 T cell receptor beta chains from the same sample are listed, as sequenced in a study of blood T cell repertoires in COVID-19. Sequenced by immunoSEQ multiplex PCR; TCRdb stores in-frame clones only, minus some. The sample has approximately 300,000 clones, 75% to 95% seen once. Sample: peripheral blood. The origin of the receptors is a woman aged 25 to 39 with COVID-19, enrolled during active disease.

This chain joins TRBV9 and TRBJ1-1; D remains unclear. The ends were cut back, 0 bases at V and 6 bases at J, with 9 bases in the middle. This CDR3 spans 13 amino acids. CDR1 is SGDLS, CDR2 YYNGEE, per germline. CDR3 protein: CASSVGSGSEAFF. The CDR3 nucleotides are TGTGCCAGCAGCGTAGGTTCGGGGTCTGAAGCTTTCTTT.

V gene TRBV21-1 combines with J gene TRBJ1-2; the DNA was not used to check the table's D call, TRBD1. TRBV21-1 is termed a pseudogene. This CDR3 region has 14 residues. CDR3 sequence: CASRGTATFYGYTF. In nucleotides, the CDR3 is TGTGCCAGCAGGGGGACAGCGACTTTCTATGGCTACACCTTC.

This clone was recorded a few times. The chain combines TRBV5-4 with TRBJ1-3; no firm D call. The V gene's germline CDR1 is SGHNT and CDR2 YYREEE (reference sequence). The CDR3 extends over 16 amino acids. V was cut by 4 bases and J by 4 bases, with 18 bases left in between. CDR3 coding DNA: TGTGCCAGCAGCAATGAGGGCCAGCGGTTCGGAAACACCATATATTTT. The encoded protein is CASSNEGQRFGNTIYF.

This clone appeared a single time. CDR3 loop: CAWSPSDYEQYF. The CDR3 coding sequence is TGTGCCTGGTCGCCTAGCGACTACGAGCAGTACTTC. The genes are TRBV30 and TRBJ2-7; D is possibly TRBD2 (6 bases). Trimming pared 5 bases from V and 3 bases from J, leaving 11 bases between. This CDR3 comprises 12 residues. Germline V lookup: CDR1 GTSNPN, CDR2 SVGIG (reference sequence).

The gene calls are TRBV18 and TRBJ1-5; perhaps TRBD1 as D (6 bases). Per the germline V gene, CDR1 is KGHSH and CDR2 is LQKENI. V lost 6 bases to trimming and J lost 1 base, with 7 bases between them. This CDR3 contains 13 residues. CDR3 coding DNA: TGTGCCAGCTCTACAGGGAGCAATCAGCCCCAGCATTTT. It is translated as CASSTGSNQPQHF.

In its sample, this clone was seen once. This rearrangement joins TRBV27 to TRBJ2-5; a possible D gene is TRBD1 (7 bases). CDR1 MNHEY and CDR2 SMNVEV come from the germline V gene (reference sequence). The V gene lost 4 bases and the J gene lost 5 bases, with 17 bases spanning the gap. The CDR3 is 15 amino acids. CDR3 residues: CASSSGGLGRETQYF. CDR3 nucleotide sequence: TGTGCCAGCAGTTCAGGGGGACTGGGCCGGGAGACCCAGTACTTC.

V usage is TRBV6-4 and J usage is TRBJ2-2, with 8 positions matching TRBD1. V shed 4 bases, J shed 5 bases, and the junction held 9 bases outside the gene matches. Germline assignment: CDR1 MRHNA and CDR2 SNTAGT. The length of the CDR3 is 16 residues. This CDR3 reads CASSALAGGTTGELFF. The CDR3 DNA follows: TGTGCCAGCAGTGCCCTGGCAGGGGGCACGACCGGGGAGCTGTTTTTT.

The J gene is TRBJ1-1, the V gene TRBV27; no reliable D call. Between the trimmed V and J ends, which lost 8 bases and 0 bases, there was a span of 28 bases. Looked up from germline, CDR1 is MNHEY and CDR2 is SMNVEV (reference sequence). The CDR3 covers 19 residues. For the CDR3, the DNA is TGTGCCAGCCGCCGAACAATACCCTTAGAGGAGGGAGTGAACACTGAAGCTTTCTTT. Its protein product is CASRRTIPLEEGVNTEAFF.

The rearrangement joins TRBV4-2 to TRBJ2-7; 7 nucleotides line up with TRBD1. The germline gives CDR1 LGHNA, CDR2 YNFKEQ. V lost 3 bases to trimming and J lost 0 bases; unmatched junction nucleotides: 8. The CDR3 is 16 residues long. The CDR3 sequence is CASSHLGQASSYEQYF. CDR3 nucleotides: TGTGCCAGCAGCCACCTTGGACAGGCCAGCTCCTACGAGCAGTACTTC.

This chain uses TRBV28 with TRBJ2-7, with 9 bases matching TRBD2. The CDR3 contains 14 residues. V lost 3 bases, J lost 6 bases, and 6 bases stayed unmatched. The germline V gene encodes CDR1 MDHEN and CDR2 SYDVKM. CDR3: CASSLVAGAAEQYF. The DNA for the CDR3 is TGTGCCAGCAGTTTGGTAGCGGGAGCAGCCGAGCAGTACTTC.

The rearrangement joins TRBV11-2 to TRBJ2-5, with 9 bases aligning to TRBD1. The CDR3 sequence is 15 residues long. CDR1 is SGHAT, CDR2 FQNNGV, per germline. Losses at the gene ends were 3 bases for V and 0 bases for J; bases not matched to a gene: 2. The CDR3 DNA reads as TGTGCCAGCAGCTTTAACAGGGGGCACCAAGAGACCCAGTACTTC. Amino acid sequence: CASSFNRGHQETQYF.

CDR3 sequence: CAWSFSQVDQPQHF. In DNA form, the CDR3 reads TGTGCCTGGAGTTTTTCTCAGGTTGATCAGCCCCAGCATTTT. The chain combines TRBV30 with TRBJ1-5; the D is unclear. The V gene lost 2 bases and the J gene lost 5 bases, with 13 bases spanning the gap. In germline, CDR1 is GTSNPN, CDR2 SVGIG (reference sequence). The CDR3 length is 14 residues.

The sample holds one count of this clone. The chain employs TRBV3-1 (or the pseudogene TRBV3-2) and TRBJ2-7, with D tentatively TRBD1 (5 bases). Trimming stripped 6 bases from V and 5 bases from J, with 17 bases between. The CDR3 has 14 residues. Per the germline V gene, CDR1 is LGHDT and CDR2 is YNNKEL (reference sequence). CDR3 amino acids: CASRQKAGSNEQYF. The CDR3 nucleotides read TGTGCCAGCAGACAAAAGGCAGGGTCAAACGAGCAGTACTTC.

The chain employs TRBV6-2 or TRBV6-3 and TRBJ2-5; TRBD2 aligns across 13 bases. The J segment lost 7 bases and the V segment lost 4 bases, leaving 9 bases of the junction unmatched. The CDR3 spans 16 residues. Looked up from germline, CDR1 is MNHEY and CDR2 is SVGEGT. CDR3 residues: CASSFGLAGAVGTQYF. The CDR3 DNA sequence: TGTGCCAGCAGTTTCGGACTAGCGGGAGCCGTGGGGACCCAGTACTTC.

The chain is built from TRBV28 and TRBJ2-7, with 9 bases that match TRBD2. This CDR3 has 15 amino acids. Per the germline V gene, CDR1 is MDHEN and CDR2 is SYDVKM. V lost 6 bases and J lost 5; bases outside the gene matches: 11. The CDR3 DNA is TGTGCCAGCAGCGCCATAGCGGGAGTAGGCGACGAGCAGTACTTC. Protein sequence: CASSAIAGVGDEQYF.

This chain connects TRBV5-1 to TRBJ2-7; 11 bases are shared with TRBD1. Germline-derived CDR1 and CDR2 are SGHRS and YFSETQ. Trimming took 2 bases from V and 4 from J; bases not matched to a gene: 8. There are 16 residues in the CDR3. This chain's CDR3 is CASSFGQGAVGYEQYF. In DNA form, the CDR3 reads TGCGCCAGCAGCTTCGGACAGGGGGCTGTTGGGTACGAGCAGTACTTC.

The J gene is TRBJ2-2, the V gene TRBV2; tentatively, D is TRBD1 (6 bases). The V end lost 6 bases, the J end lost 4 bases, and 12 bases lay between the germline ends. This CDR3 is 14 amino acids long. Germline loops: CDR1 SNHLY, CDR2 FYNNEI. The CDR3 sequence is CASSSRGSTGELFF. The CDR3 nucleotides are TGTGCCAGCAGCTCGAGGGGGTCCACCGGGGAGCTGTTTTTT.

V gene TRBV6-5 combines with J gene TRBJ1-6; 12 bases match TRBD1. CDR3 length: 15 amino acids. V shed 5 bases, J shed 9 bases, and the junction held 5 bases outside the gene matches. CDR1 and CDR2 (germline): MNHEY, SVGAGI. CDR3 DNA: TGTGCCAGCAGTCCCGGGACAGGGGGCGGTTCACCCCTCCACTTT. Its protein is CASSPGTGGGSPLHF.

The V and J genes are TRBV28 and TRBJ1-1; D gene unclear. CDR1 is MDHEN and CDR2 is SYDVKM in the germline V gene. The V gene lost 5 bases and the J gene lost 4 bases, with 14 bases spanning the gap. The length of the CDR3 is 14 residues. The DNA of the CDR3 is TGTGCCAGCAGTATCAACTCCCGGGGCACTGAAGCTTTCTTT. It codes for CASSINSRGTEAFF.

This clone came up once. The chain recombines TRBV2 with TRBJ2-5; 9 bases are a match to TRBD2. This CDR3 is 16 amino acids long. The ends lost 5 bases at V and 4 bases at J; junction bases unmatched: 11. CDR1 is SNHLY and CDR2 is FYNNEI in the germline V gene. DNA of the CDR3: TGTGCCAGCAGTACCCTCGCGGGAGGGCCAGTAGAGACCCAGTACTTC. Protein: CASSTLAGGPVETQYF. Filled out from reference TRBV2 and TRBJ2-5, the complete variable domain reads EPEVTQTPSHQVTQMGQEVILRCVPISNHLYFYWYRQILGQKVEFLVSFYNNEISEKSEIFDDQFSVERPDGSNFTLKIRSTKLEDSAMYFCASSTLAGGPVETQYFGPGTRLLVL.

The chain has TRBV18 and TRBJ2-5; TRBD1 agrees at 8 bases. CDR1 is KGHSH, CDR2 LQKENI, per germline. Trimming at V came to 0 bases and at J to 5 bases, leaving 17 bases not matched to a gene. CDR3 length equals 19 residues. Here the CDR3 DNA reads TGTGCCAGCTCACCACCGGTGGGAGCCCCGGAGACAGGGGTGGAGACCCAGTACTTC. Its protein is CASSPPVGAPETGVETQYF. The full variable domain, in which reference TRBV18 and TRBJ2-5 provide the parts outside the CDR3, is NAGVMQNPRHLVRRRGQEARLRCSPMKGHSHVYWYRQLPEEGLKFMVYLQKENIIDESGMPKERFSAEFPKEGPSILRIQQVVRGDSAAYFCASSPPVGAPETGVETQYFGPGTRLLVL.

V and J are TRBV6-5 and TRBJ1-2, with TRBD1 identical over 8 bases. The CDR3 is 15 residues long. The germline gives CDR1 MNHEY, CDR2 SVGAGI. Trimming cost V 4 bases and J 3 bases; bases outside gene matches: 7. CDR3 in DNA: TGTGCCAGCAGTTTCGGTGGACAGGGTGACTATGGCTACACCTTC. This codes for CASSFGGQGDYGYTF.

CDR3 sequence reads: CTSSQPTGARWEAFF. The CDR3 coding sequence is TGCACCAGCAGCCAACCGACAGGGGCGCGGTGGGAAGCTTTCTTT. The chain uses TRBV1 and TRBJ1-1; the D call TRBD1 from the table was never checked on the DNA. TRBV1 is an annotated pseudogene. The CDR3 loop spans 15 amino acids.

This chain links TRBV13 with TRBJ2-3; unclear D gene. Germline V gene sequence: CDR1 PRHDT, CDR2 FYEKMQ (reference sequence). V lost 1 base and J lost 1, with 3 bases in between. The CDR3 loop spans 13 amino acids. The CDR3 region is CASSLAGTDTQYF. As DNA, the CDR3 is TGTGCCAGCAGCTTAGCCGGCACAGATACGCAGTATTTT.